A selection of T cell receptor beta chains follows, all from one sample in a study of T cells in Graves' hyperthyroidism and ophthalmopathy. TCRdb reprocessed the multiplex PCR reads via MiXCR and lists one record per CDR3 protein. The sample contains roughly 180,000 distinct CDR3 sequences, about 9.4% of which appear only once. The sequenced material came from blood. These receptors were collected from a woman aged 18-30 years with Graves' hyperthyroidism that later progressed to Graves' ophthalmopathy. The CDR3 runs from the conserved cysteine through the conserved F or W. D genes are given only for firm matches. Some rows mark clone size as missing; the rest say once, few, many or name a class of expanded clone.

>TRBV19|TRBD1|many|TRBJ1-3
TGTGCCAGTAGTATCTGGGACAGGGCTGGAAACACCATATATTTT
CASSIWDRAGNTIYF
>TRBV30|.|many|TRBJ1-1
TGTGCCTGGAAGACAAGGACGACTGAAGCTTTCTTT
CAWKTRTTEAFF
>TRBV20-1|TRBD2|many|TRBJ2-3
TGCAGTGCTAGGAGACTAGCGGGACAGTACACAGATACGCAGTATTTT
CSARRLAGQYTDTQYF
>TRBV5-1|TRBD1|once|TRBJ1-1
TGCGCCAGCAGCTCCCTGGGACAGGGTCCTGAAGCTTTCTTT
CASSSLGQGPEAFF
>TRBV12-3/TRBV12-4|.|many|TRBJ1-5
TGTGCCAGCAGTTTCAGGGGAGCTTGGGATCAGCCCCAGCATTTT
CASSFRGAWDQPQHF
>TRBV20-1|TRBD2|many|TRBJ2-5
TGCAGTGCCCCCCCGGGTCGGGGGGACCAAGAGACCCAGTACTTC
CSAPPGRGDQETQYF
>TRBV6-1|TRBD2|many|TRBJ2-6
TGTGCCAGCATTAGCGGGTCTGGGGCCAACGTCCTGACTTTC
CASISGSGANVLTF
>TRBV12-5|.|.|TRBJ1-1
TGTGCTAGTGGTTTGACAACGAACACTGAAGCTTTCTTT
CASGLTTNTEAFF
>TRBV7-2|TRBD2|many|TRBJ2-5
TGTGCCAGCAGCACCAAGCGGGGGGGCGGAGAGACCCAGTACTTC
CASSTKRGGGETQYF
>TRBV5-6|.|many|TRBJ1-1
TGTGCCAGCACCCCCGGGCAGATGAACACTGAAGCTTTCTTT
CASTPGQMNTEAFF
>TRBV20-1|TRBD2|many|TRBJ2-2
TGCAGTGCCCAGCGGGAGAGCAACACCGGGGAGCTGTTTTTT
CSAQRESNTGELFF
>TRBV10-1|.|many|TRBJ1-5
TGCGCCAGCAGGAAGGAAAAGCTCCGGGGACAGCCCCAGCATTTT
CASRKEKLRGQPQHF
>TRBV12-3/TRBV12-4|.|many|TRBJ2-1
TGTGCCAGCAGTTTACCGTTCGGGAAGATTTCCTACAATGAGCAGTTCTTC
CASSLPFGKISYNEQFF
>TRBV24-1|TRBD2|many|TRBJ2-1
TGTGCCACCAGTCGGACTAGCGGGGGGCACTACAATGAGCAGTTCTTC
CATSRTSGGHYNEQFF
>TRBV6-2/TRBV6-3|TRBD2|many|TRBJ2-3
TGTGCCAGCAGTTACTCGAGATCGCGGGGGGGCCGAGATACGCAGTATTTT
CASSYSRSRGGRDTQYF
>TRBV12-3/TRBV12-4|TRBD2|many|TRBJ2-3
TGTGCCAGCAGTTTATCGGCTAGCGGGGGTTTATCGCAGTATTTT
CASSLSASGGLSQYF
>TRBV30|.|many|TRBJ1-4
TGTGCCTGGAGTGGTGGCAGTATTGGTGAAAAACTGTTTTTT
CAWSGGSIGEKLFF
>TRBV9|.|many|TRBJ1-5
TGTGCCAGCAGCGTTGGGCCGGCCGATCAGCCCCAGCATTTT
CASSVGPADQPQHF
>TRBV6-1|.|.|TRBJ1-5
TGTGCCAGCAGTTTGTCAGGGGATCAGCCCCAGCATTTT
CASSLSGDQPQHF
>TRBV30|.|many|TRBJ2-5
TGTGCCTGGAGTGGAGTTGGAGAGACCCAGTACTTC
CAWSGVGETQYF
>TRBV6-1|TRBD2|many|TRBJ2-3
TGTGCCAGCAGTGAGGCTAGCGGGGGGTTTAGAGATACGCAGTATTTT
CASSEASGGFRDTQYF
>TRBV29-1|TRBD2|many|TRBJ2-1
TGCAGCGTTGAACCCACGGGGGGGTTATCCTACAATGAGCAGTTCTTC
CSVEPTGGLSYNEQFF
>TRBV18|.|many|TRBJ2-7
TGTGCCAGCTCACCACAAGGGAAAGAAGTCTACGAGCAGTACTTC
CASSPQGKEVYEQYF
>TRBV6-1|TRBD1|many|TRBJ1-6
TGTGCCAGCAACTCTTATAGGGACAGACATGATTCACCCCTCCACTTT
CASNSYRDRHDSPLHF
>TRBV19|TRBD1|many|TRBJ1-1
TGTGCCAGTAGTCCATCGACAGGGGTCACTGAAGCTTTCTTT
CASSPSTGVTEAFF
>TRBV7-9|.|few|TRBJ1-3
TGTGCCAGCAGCTTAGGAGGAAACACCATATATTTT
CASSLGGNTIYF
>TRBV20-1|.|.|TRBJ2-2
TGCAGTGCTAGTGGTGACATACACGTTAACACCGGGGAGCTGTTTTTT
CSASGDIHVNTGELFF
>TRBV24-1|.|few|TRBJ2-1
TGTGCCACCAGCTCTCGGAGGGCCTACAATGAGCAGTTCTTC
CATSSRRAYNEQFF
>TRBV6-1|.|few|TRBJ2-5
TGTGCCAGCAGTGAAGGGGCAGGGCTGGAGACCCAGTACTTC
CASSEGAGLETQYF
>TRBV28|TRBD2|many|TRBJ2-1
TGTGCCAGCAGAAAGCTAGCGGGGGGGCACAATGAGCAGTTCTTC
CASRKLAGGHNEQFF
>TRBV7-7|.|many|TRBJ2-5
TGTGCCAGCAGCTTAATTTCCGAGCGCCATGTTCAAGAGACCCAGTACTTC
CASSLISERHVQETQYF
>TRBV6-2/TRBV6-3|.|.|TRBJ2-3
TGTGCCAGCAGTTACTCGAACCGGGGAGCAACAGATACGCAGTATTTT
CASSYSNRGATDTQYF
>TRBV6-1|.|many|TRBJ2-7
TGTGCCAGCAGTACCCAGGGTTCCCACGAGCAGTACTTC
CASSTQGSHEQYF
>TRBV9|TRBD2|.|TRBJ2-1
TGTGCCAGCAGCTCCCCCGTCGGACTAGCGGGAGGGAGCTCCTACAATGAGCAGTTCTTC
CASSSPVGLAGGSSYNEQFF
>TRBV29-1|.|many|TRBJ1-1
TGCAGCGTTGTTGGGGGCCCCCCTGAAGCTTTCTTT
CSVVGGPPEAFF
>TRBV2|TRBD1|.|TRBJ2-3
TGTGCCAGGAGGCGGGACAGGGTTACAGATACGCAGTATTTT
CARRRDRVTDTQYF
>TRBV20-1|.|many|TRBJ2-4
TGCAGTGCTAGTCCGCCAGTAACAATAGCCAAAAACATTCAGTACTTC
CSASPPVTIAKNIQYF
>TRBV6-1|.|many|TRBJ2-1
TGTGCCAGCAGACGGGTGGCTTTGGGGTATGAGCAGTTCTTC
CASRRVALGYEQFF
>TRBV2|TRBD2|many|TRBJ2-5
TGTGCCAGCAGTCTCGAGGGGAGGGGAGAGACCCAGTACTTC
CASSLEGRGETQYF